The 27 T cell receptor beta chains in this list originate from one sample, sequenced in a study of blood T cell repertoires in COVID-19. Measured with immunoSEQ multiplex PCR; TCRdb has only the in-frame clones, and not every one. The sample lists about 300,000 clones, approximately 84% seen once, with 4% to 5% in the top ten. Sequencing was performed on PBMCs or T cells enriched from blood (not recorded which). The source of these receptors is a young man who had recovered from COVID-19.

The chain is built from TRBV7-8 and TRBJ2-3, with TRBD2 matching over 9 bases. The CDR3 has 15 amino acids. J gave up 4 bases and V 5 bases, and 7 bases lay outside the gene matches. The germline V gene encodes CDR1 SGHVS and CDR2 FQNEAQ. CDR3 coding DNA: TGTGCCAGCAGCCGCGGGGGGGCCGTGGCAGATACGCAGTATTTT. Encoded protein: CASSRGGAVADTQYF.

The chain recombines TRBV2 with TRBJ1-2, with D perhaps TRBD1 (5 bases). This CDR3 is 14 amino acids long. V lost 8 bases to trimming and J lost 4 bases, with 17 bases between them. Germline V gene data show CDR1 as SNHLY and CDR2 as FYNNEI. The CDR3 reads CASGEGAPPYGYTF. For the CDR3, the DNA is TGTGCCAGCGGGGAAGGGGCCCCACCCTATGGCTACACCTTC.

The chain is built from TRBV19 and TRBJ2-2, with D possibly TRBD1 on 6 matching bases. Germline V CDR1 and CDR2: LNHDA, SQIVND (reference sequence). V was cut by 3 bases and J by 4 bases, with 15 bases left in between. This CDR3 is 16 amino acids long. The CDR3 protein is CASSIRRQALTGELFF. The CDR3 nucleotides are TGTGCCAGTAGTATTAGGAGACAGGCCCTCACCGGGGAGCTGTTTTTT.

The chain links TRBV27 to TRBJ2-1; TRBD2 matches at 13 bases. From germline, CDR1 is MNHEY and CDR2 SMNVEV (reference sequence). This CDR3 has 14 amino acids. V shed 8 bases and J 7 bases; nucleotides not matched to a gene: 5. This CDR3 is CASRGLAGPNEQFF. CDR3 nucleotides: TGTGCCAGCCGGGGACTAGCGGGGCCGAATGAGCAGTTCTTC.

CDR3 loop: CASSLGQDQPQHF. As DNA, the CDR3 is TGTGCCAGCAGTTTGGGGCAGGATCAGCCCCAGCATTTT. V usage is TRBV12-3 or TRBV12-4 and J usage is TRBJ1-5; a weak D match, TRBD1 (5 bases). V was clipped by 3 bases and J by 5 bases, with 8 bases between them. This CDR3 region has 13 residues.

This chain joins TRBV18 and TRBJ1-4, with a possible D match to TRBD1 (6 bases). V was trimmed by 6 bases and J by 0 bases, leaving 11 bases between them. Germline CDR1 reads KGHSH; CDR2 reads LQKENI. CDR3 length: 15 amino acids. As DNA, the CDR3 is TGTGCCAGCTCCCCCAGGGGATCAACTAATGAAAAACTGTTTTTT. It codes for CASSPRGSTNEKLFF.

The V call is TRBV9, the J call TRBJ2-3; 9 bases fit TRBD2. J lost 6 bases, V lost 3 bases, and 14 bases had no gene match. Germline V CDR1 and CDR2: SGDLS, YYNGEE. The CDR3 covers 17 residues. CDR3 DNA sequence: TGTGCCAGCAGCGCGCCCGTAGCGGGAGAACGCGGGGATACGCAGTATTTT. It codes for CASSAPVAGERGDTQYF.

V and J are TRBV9 and TRBJ1-6, with D unresolved. Trimming stripped 3 bases from V and 9 bases from J, with 13 bases between. The length of the CDR3 is 14 residues. Looked up from germline, CDR1 is SGDLS and CDR2 is YYNGEE. Here the CDR3 DNA reads TGTGCCAGCAGCGCCGAGGTCGGATTTTCACCCCTCCACTTT. Protein product: CASSAEVGFSPLHF. The full variable domain, with the rest looked up from reference TRBV9 and TRBJ1-6, is DSGVTQTPKHLITATGQRVTLRCSPRSGDLSVYWYQQSLDQGLQFLIQYYNGEERAKGNILERFSAQQFPDLHSELNLSSLELGDSALYFCASSAEVGFSPLHFGNGTRLTVT.

The count of this clone is one. The J gene is TRBJ2-7, the V gene TRBV18, with 7 nucleotides matching TRBD2. The V and J ends lost 0 bases and 7 bases, in that order; junction bases with no gene match: 9. Germline CDR1 and CDR2: KGHSH and LQKENI. The CDR3 sequence is 15 residues long. DNA for the CDR3: TGTGCCAGCTCACCACCGGGCCAGGGAGGGTTGGAGCAGTACTTC. Amino acids: CASSPPGQGGLEQYF.

The chain has TRBV19 and TRBJ1-1; 9 bases line up with TRBD1. This CDR3 region has 15 residues. V shed 4 bases and J 3 bases; nucleotides not matched to a gene: 6. Germline V CDR1 and CDR2: LNHDA, SQIVND (reference sequence). In nucleotides, the CDR3 is TGTGCCAGTAGTACCCTATGGACAGGGGACACTGAAGCTTTCTTT. This gives the protein CASSTLWTGDTEAFF.

V gene TRBV27 combines with J gene TRBJ2-7; TRBD1 matches 8 bases. CDR1 and CDR2 (germline): MNHEY, SMNVEV (reference sequence). CDR3 length: 15 residues. The V gene end was trimmed by 6 bases and the J gene end by 2 bases; junction bases not matched to a gene: 9. CDR3 DNA sequence: TGTGCCAGCAGGGAACAGGGGGTCTCAACCTACGAGCAGTACTTC. Its protein product is CASREQGVSTYEQYF.

This chain's CDR3 is CASSKSANYGYTF. CDR3 sequence (DNA): TGTGCCAGCAGCAAGAGCGCTAACTATGGCTACACCTTC. The rearrangement links TRBV7-9 to TRBJ1-2; D remains ambiguous. Trimming pared 5 bases from V and 0 bases from J, leaving 7 bases between. The CDR3 sequence is 13 residues long. Germline V gene data show CDR1 as SEHNR and CDR2 as FQNEAQ (reference sequence).

The V gene is TRBV4-1, the J gene TRBJ2-2; 9 bases line up with TRBD1. Trimming cost V 1 base and J 3 bases; bases outside gene matches: 6. The CDR3 spans 17 residues. Germline V gene data show CDR1 as MGHRA and CDR2 as YSYEKL. CDR3 residues: CASSQAGGTGYTGELFF. In nucleotides, the CDR3 is TGCGCCAGCAGCCAAGCCGGAGGGACAGGGTACACCGGGGAGCTGTTTTTT.

The chain has TRBV4-2 and TRBJ2-6; tentatively, D is TRBD2 (6 bases). Looked up from germline, CDR1 is LGHNA and CDR2 is YNFKEQ. Trimming left V 6 bases short and J 3 bases short, with 15 bases between. This CDR3 is built from 16 residues. The CDR3 DNA reads as TGTGCCAGCAGAAGAGGAGGGGCCAGTGGGGCCAACGTCCTGACTTTC. This gives the protein CASRRGGASGANVLTF.

This clone appeared a few times. This sequence joins TRBV6-5 and TRBJ2-7; D unclear. Deletions cut 1 base from V and 0 bases from J, with 7 bases between. The length of the CDR3 is 14 residues. From germline, CDR1 is MNHEY and CDR2 SVGAGI. The DNA of the CDR3 is TGTGCCAGCAGTTACTTCACGGGCTCCTACGAGCAGTACTTC. Protein: CASSYFTGSYEQYF.

This clone was picked up one time. The chain carries TRBV5-1 and TRBJ2-7, with 8 bases fitting TRBD2. Losses at the gene ends were 2 bases for V and 2 bases for J; bases not matched to a gene: 6. Germline loops: CDR1 SGHRS, CDR2 YFSETQ. This CDR3 has 15 residues. CDR3 protein: CASSFRLAGTYEQYF. The CDR3 coding sequence is TGCGCCAGCAGCTTCAGGCTAGCGGGTACCTACGAGCAGTACTTC.

This chain links TRBV5-5 with TRBJ2-5; D gene unclear. The CDR3 has 13 residues. Trimming left V 1 base short and J 1 base short, with 5 bases between. Germline V gene lookup returns CDR1 SGHKS and CDR2 YYEKEE (reference sequence). CDR3 amino acids: CASSLTAQETQYF. The CDR3 nucleotides read TGTGCCAGCAGCTTGACAGCCCAAGAGACCCAGTACTTC.

The chain couples TRBV7-9 to TRBJ2-4; D gene ambiguous. Trimming shortened V by 3 bases and J by 8 bases, and 14 bases separated the two germline ends. This CDR3 comprises 14 residues. CDR1 is SEHNR and CDR2 is FQNEAQ in the germline V gene (reference sequence). CDR3 residues: CASSLGTNVDIQYF. The CDR3 coding sequence is TGTGCCAGCAGCTTGGGCACCAATGTCGACATTCAGTACTTC.

J is TRBJ1-2 and V is TRBV6-1; possible D gene TRBD1, 5 bases. V lost 3 bases to trimming and J lost 7 bases, with 12 bases between them. Germline assignment: CDR1 MNHNS and CDR2 SASEGT. The CDR3 consists of 13 residues. CDR3 DNA: TGTGCCAGCAGTGAGCTCAGGGAGGGTGGCTACACCTTC. Translating gives CASSELREGGYTF.

As to this clone: A much larger clone is a single base away; this may be a read error. The J gene is TRBJ2-7, the V gene TRBV9, with 7 bases aligning to TRBD2. V lost 4 bases to trimming and J lost 3 bases; unmatched junction nucleotides: 4. Per the germline V gene, CDR1 is SGDLS and CDR2 is YYNGEE. This CDR3 spans 13 amino acids. CDR3 residues: CASSPPGGYEQYF. Written as DNA, the CDR3 is TGTGCCAGCAGCCCTCCGGGGGGCTACGAGCAGTACTTC. The entire variable domain, with the rest obtained from reference TRBV9 and TRBJ2-7, is as follows: DSGVTQTPKHLITATGQRVTLRCSPRSGDLSVYWYQQSLDQGLQFLIQYYNGEERAKGNILERFSAQQFPDLHSELNLSSLELGDSALYFCASSPPGGYEQYFGPGTRLTVT.

The rearrangement joins TRBV11-2 to TRBJ1-1, with a possible D match to TRBD1 (5 bases). Germline CDR1 reads SGHAT; CDR2 reads FQNNGV. Trimming removed 0 bases from V and 5 bases from J, with 16 bases in between. The CDR3 is 16 amino acids. CDR3 in DNA: TGTGCCAGCAGCTTAGACTTTCAGGGCGGGGGGACTGAAGCTTTCTTT. Translated: CASSLDFQGGGTEAFF.

The V and J genes are TRBV11-3 and TRBJ2-2, with 9 bases identical to TRBD1. Per germline, CDR1 SGHNT and CDR2 YENEEA. The CDR3 has 14 amino acids. J was trimmed by 8 bases and V by 4 bases; bases with no gene match: 5. Here the CDR3 reads CASSSGQGKGELFF. The CDR3, as DNA: TGTGCCAGCAGCTCGGGACAGGGAAAAGGGGAGCTGTTTTTT.

This clone was seen repeatedly, ten times or more. This rearrangement joins TRBV2 to TRBJ2-7; TRBD1 aligns across 7 bases. The CDR3 loop spans 16 amino acids. V lost 1 base, J lost 4 bases, and 10 bases stayed unmatched. The germline CDR1 and CDR2 sequences are SNHLY and FYNNEI. The CDR3 is CASSEGDSWGDYEQYF. Written as DNA, the CDR3 is TGTGCCAGCAGTGAAGGGGACAGTTGGGGAGATTACGAGCAGTACTTC. Using reference TRBV2 and TRBJ2-7 for the parts outside the CDR3, the full variable domain is EPEVTQTPSHQVTQMGQEVILRCVPISNHLYFYWYRQILGQKVEFLVSFYNNEISEKSEIFDDQFSVERPDGSNFTLKIRSTKLEDSAMYFCASSEGDSWGDYEQYFGPGTRLTVT.

The chain is built from TRBV3-1 (or the pseudogene TRBV3-2) and TRBJ1-1; a possible D gene is TRBD1 (6 bases). Germline-derived CDR1 and CDR2 are LGHDT and YNNKEL (reference sequence). With 4 bases removed from V and 0 bases from J, the gap between germline ends came to 12 bases. The CDR3 is 15 residues long. CDR3 amino acids: CASSPRGRMNTEAFF. CDR3 coding DNA: TGTGCCAGCAGCCCCAGGGGACGGATGAACACTGAAGCTTTCTTT.

V is TRBV4-2 and J is TRBJ2-5, with TRBD2 matching over 12 bases. V shed 4 bases, J shed 2 bases, and the junction held 5 bases outside the gene matches. This CDR3 comprises 16 residues. Germline V gene sequence: CDR1 LGHNA, CDR2 YNFKEQ. CDR3 sequence (DNA): TGTGCCAGCAGCCCTCGACTAGCGGGAGCTCAAGAGACCCAGTACTTC. Amino acid sequence: CASSPRLAGAQETQYF.

V gene TRBV3-1 (or the pseudogene TRBV3-2) combines with J gene TRBJ2-7; perhaps TRBD2 as D (5 bases). With 1 base removed from V and 3 bases from J, the gap between germline ends came to 19 bases. The CDR3 is 17 residues long. The germline gives CDR1 LGHDT, CDR2 YNNKEL (reference sequence). This chain's CDR3 is CASSQVWRSEGHYEQYF. The CDR3 DNA follows: TGTGCCAGCAGCCAAGTCTGGCGGTCCGAGGGTCACTACGAGCAGTACTTC.

This clone has only a few counts. The chain couples TRBV10-2 to TRBJ1-5; 7 bases line up with TRBD1. The germline V gene encodes CDR1 WSHSY and CDR2 SAAADI. Germline trimming cut 3 bases from V and 2 bases from J; bases unmatched to any gene: 4. This CDR3 contains 15 residues. The CDR3 DNA is TGCGCCAGCAGTGAAACCGGGACAGGCAATCAGCCCCAGCATTTT. Translating gives CASSETGTGNQPQHF.